The 9 T cell receptor beta chains listed next were all sequenced from one sample in a study of cytomegalovirus exposure and HLA in healthy donors. Assay used: immunoSEQ multiplex PCR; TCRdb lists only in-frame clones, some missing. This table has 110,000 to 150,000 clones, approximately 94% appearing once. Sequencing was carried out using PBMCs. The origin of the receptors is a young man in good health and CMV-seropositive.

The rearrangement uses TRBV27 and TRBJ2-1; 10 positions agree with TRBD1. In germline, CDR1 is MNHEY, CDR2 SMNVEV (reference sequence). After removal of 8 bases from V and 5 bases from J, the junction contained 3 bases not matched to a gene. This CDR3 region has 13 residues. Here the CDR3 DNA reads TGTGCCAGCCAAGGACAGGGGGACAATGAGCAGTTCTTC. Its translation is CASQGQGDNEQFF.

The V call is TRBV5-6, the J call TRBJ1-5; 7 bases match TRBD1. Per germline, CDR1 SGHDT and CDR2 YYEEEE. V shed 0 bases, J shed 2 bases, and the junction held 2 bases outside the gene matches. The CDR3 is made up of 15 amino acids. The CDR3: CASSLGGQGNQPQHF. The CDR3 nucleotides read TGTGCCAGCAGCTTGGGAGGACAGGGCAATCAGCCCCAGCATTTT.

The J gene is TRBJ1-5, the V gene TRBV21-1; the listed D gene, TRBD1, was not tested against the DNA. TRBV21-1 is reported as a pseudogene. The CDR3 extends over 15 amino acids. CDR3 protein: CASSKTGGSNQPQHF. CDR3 in DNA: TGTGCCAGCAGCAAAACAGGGGGCAGCAATCAGCCCCAGCATTTT.

The rearrangement uses TRBV10-1 and TRBJ2-1; TRBD1 might be the D (6 bases). Germline CDR1 reads WNHNN; CDR2 reads SYGVQD (reference sequence). V lost 0 bases and J lost 7, with 16 bases in between. The CDR3 sequence is 16 residues long. The CDR3 is CASSESSVPGANEQFF. The CDR3 DNA follows: TGCGCCAGCAGTGAGTCGTCGGTCCCAGGGGCGAATGAGCAGTTCTTC.

This clone was picked up one time. The J gene is TRBJ1-2, the V gene TRBV30, with unresolved D. V lost 0 bases, J lost 8 bases, and 13 bases lay in between. This CDR3 is built from 13 residues. From germline, CDR1 is GTSNPN and CDR2 SVGIG (reference sequence). Here the CDR3 DNA reads TGTGCCTGGAGTGTCGGTCCTGGTTTAGGCTACACCTTC. It yields the protein CAWSVGPGLGYTF. Using reference TRBV30 and TRBJ1-2 for the parts outside the CDR3, the full variable domain is SQTIHQWPATLVQPVGSPLSLECTVEGTSNPNLYWYRQAAGRGLQLLFYSVGIGQISSEVPQNLSASRPQDRQFILSSKKLLLSDSGFYLCAWSVGPGLGYTFGSGTRLTVV.

The CDR3 bases are TGTGCCAGCAGCTTGGATTCGAGGGTCGAGCAGTACTTC. Amino acids: CASSLDSRVEQYF. The chain uses TRBV5-4 and TRBJ2-7; D might be TRBD2 (5 bases). V was trimmed by 0 bases and J by 6 bases, leaving 10 bases between them. CDR1 and CDR2 (germline): SGHNT, YYREEE (reference sequence). The CDR3 spans 13 residues.

To note about this clone: A clone one base away is much larger, so this may be a read error. This chain links TRBV2 with TRBJ2-3, with unresolved D. The CDR3 totals 11 residues. The V end was cut by 6 bases, the J end by 2 bases, with 3 bases between. Germline CDR1 reads SNHLY; CDR2 reads FYNNEI. The DNA of the CDR3 is TGTGCCAGCAGCCACACAGATACGCAGTATTTT. This sequence encodes CASSHTDTQYF.

The rearrangement links TRBV4-1 to TRBJ2-3, with D possibly TRBD2 on 7 matching bases. The V and J ends lost 5 bases and 5 bases respectively, with 14 bases between them. Germline lookup yields CDR1 MGHRA and CDR2 YSYEKL. This CDR3 region has 14 residues. This CDR3 is CASSSWGGQDTQYF. The CDR3 DNA reads as TGCGCCAGCAGCTCGTGGGGGGGCCAAGATACGCAGTATTTT.

This clone appeared once. V and J are TRBV30 and TRBJ2-3; 14 nucleotides line up with TRBD2. This CDR3 is 15 amino acids long. Germline assignment: CDR1 GTSNPN and CDR2 SVGIG (reference sequence). With 1 base clipped from V and 5 bases from J, the junction kept 2 bases outside the gene matches. CDR3 region: CAWSAGLAGGDTQYF. The CDR3 coding sequence is TGTGCCTGGAGTGCCGGACTAGCGGGAGGAGATACGCAGTATTTT.